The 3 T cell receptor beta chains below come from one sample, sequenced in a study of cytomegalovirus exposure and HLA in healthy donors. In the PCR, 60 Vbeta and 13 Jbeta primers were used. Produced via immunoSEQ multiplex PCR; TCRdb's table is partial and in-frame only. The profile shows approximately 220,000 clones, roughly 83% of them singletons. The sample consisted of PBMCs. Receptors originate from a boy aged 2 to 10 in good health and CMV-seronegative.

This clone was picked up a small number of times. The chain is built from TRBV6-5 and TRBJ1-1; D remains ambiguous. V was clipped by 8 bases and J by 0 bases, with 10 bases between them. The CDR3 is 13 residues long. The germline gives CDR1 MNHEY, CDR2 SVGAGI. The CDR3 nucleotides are TGTGCCAGCTTCAAATACATGAACACTGAAGCTTTCTTT. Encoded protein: CASFKYMNTEAFF.

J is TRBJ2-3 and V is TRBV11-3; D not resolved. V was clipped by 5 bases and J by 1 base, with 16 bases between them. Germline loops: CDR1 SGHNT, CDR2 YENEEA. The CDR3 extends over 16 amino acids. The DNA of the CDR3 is TGTGCCAGCAGCCCCCGGATCAAGCAGGGCACAGATACGCAGTATTTT. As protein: CASSPRIKQGTDTQYF.

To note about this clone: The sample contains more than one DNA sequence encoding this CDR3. The CDR3 is CASRLNEKLFF. CDR3 nucleotide sequence: TGCGCCAGCCGACTCAATGAAAAACTGTTTTTT. The chain employs TRBV5-1 and TRBJ1-4; D gene ambiguous. Trimming removed 7 bases from V and 5 bases from J, with 6 bases in between. The length of the CDR3 is 11 residues. Germline CDR1 SGHRS, CDR2 YFSETQ. The complete variable domain, with remaining parts taken from reference TRBV5-1 and TRBJ1-4, reads KAGVTQTPRYLIKTRGQQVTLSCSPISGHRSVSWYQQTPGQGLQFLFEYFSETQRNKGNFPGRFSGRQFSNSRSEMNVSTLELGDSALYLCASRLNEKLFFGSGTQLSVL.